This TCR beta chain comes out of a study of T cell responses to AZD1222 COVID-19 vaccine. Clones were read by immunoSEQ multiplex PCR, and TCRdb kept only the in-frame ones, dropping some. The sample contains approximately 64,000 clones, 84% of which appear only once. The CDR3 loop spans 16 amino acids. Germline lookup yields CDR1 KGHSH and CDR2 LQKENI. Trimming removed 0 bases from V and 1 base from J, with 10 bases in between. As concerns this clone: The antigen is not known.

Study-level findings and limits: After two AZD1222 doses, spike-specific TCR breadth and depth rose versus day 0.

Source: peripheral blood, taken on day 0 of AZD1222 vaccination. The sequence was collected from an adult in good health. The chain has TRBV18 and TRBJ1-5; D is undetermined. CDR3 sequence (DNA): TGTGCCAGCTCACCACCCCCCGGGGAGAGCAATCAGCCCCAGCATTTT. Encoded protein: CASSPPPGESNQPQHF.